This T cell receptor beta chain was observed in a study of OX40 agonist ivuxolimab in advanced cancers. The wider study: Treatment of patients was with ivuxolimab, an agonistic anti-OX40 (CD134) antibody. Ivuxolimab, which patients received intravenously every 2 weeks, was dosed at 0.01 to 10 mg/kg.

Study-level points and caveats: Among the nonresponders, some also had low normalized T-cell clonal expansion. At 0.1 to 3.0 mg/kg, CD4+ and CD8+ blood T cells expanded clonally by week 6.

Clones were read by immunoSEQ multiplex PCR, and TCRdb kept only the in-frame ones, dropping some. Among more than 65,000 clones listed, 85% were seen once. With regard to this clone: Its antigen is not identified.

Germline values: CDR1 SQVTM, CDR2 ANQGSEA. This CDR3 region has 13 residues. Deletions cut 1 base from V and 2 bases from J, with 5 bases between. This sequence joins TRBV29-1 and TRBJ2-2; no reliable D call. Sequences were derived from CD4+ or CD8+ T cells sorted from blood, sampled in a trial of the OX40 agonist ivuxolimab. The sequence was collected from an adult with an advanced solid tumor such as melanoma, head and neck, liver or kidney cancer. The CDR3 spells CSVEGPNTGELFF. The CDR3 DNA sequence: TGCAGCGTTGAAGGGCCCAACACCGGGGAGCTGTTTTTT.